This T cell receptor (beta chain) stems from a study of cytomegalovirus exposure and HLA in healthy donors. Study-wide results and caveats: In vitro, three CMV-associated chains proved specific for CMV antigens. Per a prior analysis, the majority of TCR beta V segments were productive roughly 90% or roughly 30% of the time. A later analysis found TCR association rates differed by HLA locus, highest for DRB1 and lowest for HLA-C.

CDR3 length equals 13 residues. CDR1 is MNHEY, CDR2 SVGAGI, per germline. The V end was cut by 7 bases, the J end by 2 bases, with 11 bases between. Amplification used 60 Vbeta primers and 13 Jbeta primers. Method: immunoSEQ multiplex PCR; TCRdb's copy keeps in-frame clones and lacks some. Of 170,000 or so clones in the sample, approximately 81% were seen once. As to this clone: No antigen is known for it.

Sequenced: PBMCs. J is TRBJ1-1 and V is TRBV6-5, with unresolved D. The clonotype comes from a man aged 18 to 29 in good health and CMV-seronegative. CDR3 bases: TGTGCCAGCACCACTTCCTATAACACTGAAGCTTTCTTT. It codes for CASTTSYNTEAFF.